This TCR beta chain was retrieved from a study of blood T cells in healthy people across ages. Extracted total RNA amounted to at least 6 micrograms for each sample. The CDR3 loop spans 17 amino acids. The ends were cut back, 4 bases at V and 0 bases at J, with 13 bases in the middle. Germline V gene data show CDR1 as LGHDT and CDR2 as YNNKEL (reference sequence). PCR was performed a second time for 7 to 11 cycles using a sample-barcoded 5' primer and a J-beta primer mix. The authors tagged each cDNA molecule using a template-switch adaptor with 12 random nucleotides. TCRdb ran MiXCR on the 5' RACE reads and lists one entry per CDR3 protein. The top ten hold about 20% of the sample, which has about 800,000 distinct CDR3 sequences, about three fifths seen once.

The source is a man aged 25-45 years in good health. Sequencing was done on a sample of blood. V and J are TRBV3-1 and TRBJ2-6; D may correspond to TRBD1 or TRBD2 (5 bases each). CDR3 region: CASSPRGRVSGANVLTF. DNA of the CDR3: TGTGCCAGCAGCCCCCGGGGCAGGGTCTCTGGGGCCAACGTCCTGACTTTC.